This TCR beta chain was sequenced for a study of T-cell memory formation after mild COVID-19. This clonotype was seen a handful of times. Each CDR3 protein gets one entry after TCRdb re-called the 5' RACE reads with MiXCR. The table lists roughly 130,000 distinct CDR3 sequences, about a sixth of them singletons. The clonotype originates from a man aged 18 to 35 who had mild COVID-19 (a few samples of this study predate the infection). Cell type and time point are not known. Sequencing was performed on PBMCs or a T cell subset sorted from them (not recorded which).

Here the CDR3 reads CASSNGWGEGEQYF. In DNA form, the CDR3 reads TGTGCCAGCAGTAACGGCTGGGGTGAGGGCGAGCAGTACTTC. This rearrangement joins TRBV6-6 to TRBJ2-7; D is perhaps TRBD2 (5 bases). The V gene's germline CDR1 is MNHNY and CDR2 SVGAGI (reference sequence). This CDR3 is built from 14 residues. V was clipped by 5 bases and J by 6 bases, with 17 bases between them.